Sequencing of this T cell receptor beta chain was carried out in a study of shared clonotypes between healthy human individuals. Study outcomes and limitations: Naive subsets usually exceeded memory subsets in estimated richness.

Profiling relied on immunoSEQ multiplex PCR, and the TCRdb table lists in-frame clones only, not all of them. The data show 660,000 or so clones, 90% to 97% seen once. Terminally differentiated effector memory CD45RA+ cells were excluded from the naive CD8 cells, which were CD45RO-negative and positively selected for CCR7. Notes on this clone: Its antigen remains unidentified.

The receptor comes from a woman aged 25 to 45 in good health. The sequencing input was naive CD8+ T cells sorted from blood.

The CDR3 bases are TGTGCCAGCAGCTTAGATGGGGGGGATGGCTACACCTTC. It encodes CASSLDGGDGYTF. The chain couples TRBV7-9 to TRBJ1-2, with a tentative D call TRBD1 (5 bases). Looked up from germline, CDR1 is SEHNR and CDR2 is FQNEAQ (reference sequence). The CDR3 spans 13 residues. With 1 base removed from V and 6 bases from J, the gap between germline ends came to 9 bases. The full variable domain, its missing parts supplied by reference TRBV7-9 and TRBJ1-2, is DTGVSQNPRHKITKRGQNVTFRCDPISEHNRLYWYRQTLGQGPEFLTYFQNEAQLEKSRLLSDRFSAERPKGSFSTLEIQRTEQGDSAMYLCASSLDGGDGYTFGSGTRLTVV.